Each of the 13 T cell receptor beta chains below was sequenced from the same sample in a study of PD-1 and CTLA-4 blockade in melanoma (dated by TCRdb to about 2021). Libraries were built with the immunoSEQ multiplex PCR assay. The clones in this table, taken by TCRdb from immuneACCESS, are in-frame only. Not every clone is retained; where verified, under half of the shortfall comes from an unresolved V gene, and the cause of the rest is unknown. The sample yields about 29,000 clones; roughly nine tenths were counted once. The ten most abundant clones make up over 7% of the sample. This sample comprised CD8+ T cells from peripheral blood, obtained before anti-PD-1 treatment. Receptors originate from a human donor with melanoma.

The gene calls are TRBV27 and TRBJ1-1, with 8 bases identical to TRBD1. Per germline, CDR1 MNHEY and CDR2 SMNVEV (reference sequence). CDR3 size: 15 residues. With 5 bases clipped from V and 1 base from J, the junction kept 6 bases outside the gene matches. CDR3 sequence: CASSTPGTGNTEAFF. CDR3 nucleotide sequence: TGTGCCAGCAGTACCCCCGGGACAGGGAACACTGAAGCTTTCTTT.

The CDR3 sequence is CASSSLTPRGTDTQYF. The CDR3, as DNA: TGTGCCAGCAGCTCACTTACCCCAAGAGGGACAGATACGCAGTATTTT. The chain is built from TRBV13 and TRBJ2-3; perhaps TRBD2 as D (5 bases). The germline V gene has CDR1 PRHDT and CDR2 FYEKMQ (reference sequence). V dropped 4 bases and J dropped 3 bases, with 17 bases sitting between them. The CDR3 length is 16 residues.

The CDR3 sequence: CASSQEGRGGPDTQYF. CDR3 nucleotides: TGCGCCAGCAGCCAAGAAGGGCGGGGGGGCCCAGATACGCAGTATTTT. The V gene is TRBV4-1, the J gene TRBJ2-3, with 9 bases matching TRBD2. Unmatched junction bases numbered 5, after V lost 0 bases and J lost 4 bases. Germline V gives CDR1 MGHRA, CDR2 YSYEKL. The CDR3 is 16 residues long.

The genes are TRBV19 and TRBJ2-7; D is uncertain. Germline-derived CDR1 and CDR2 are LNHDA and SQIVND (reference sequence). V was shortened by 5 bases and J by 0 bases, with 11 bases between the two germline ends. The CDR3 spans 14 residues. DNA for the CDR3: TGTGCCAGTAGTCAAACTTCTAGCTCCTACGAGCAGTACTTC. Translation gives CASSQTSSSYEQYF.

The genes are TRBV7-9 and TRBJ2-3; 9 nucleotides agree with TRBD2. V was pared by 6 bases and J by 0 bases, with 7 bases of the junction left unmatched. Germline V gives CDR1 SEHNR, CDR2 FQNEAQ (reference sequence). The CDR3 consists of 16 residues. The CDR3 region is CASSPTSGDSTDTQYF. CDR3 in DNA: TGTGCCAGCAGTCCGACTAGCGGAGATAGCACAGATACGCAGTATTTT.

The chain links TRBV6-1 to TRBJ2-3, with D tentatively TRBD2 (5 bases). This CDR3 contains 12 residues. Trimming took off 1 base at V and 11 bases at J, with 10 bases between the two ends. CDR1 is MNHNS, CDR2 SASEGT, per germline. The CDR3 here is CASSEVLEVQYF. The CDR3, as DNA: TGTGCCAGCAGTGAAGTTCTGGAGGTGCAGTATTTT.

V and J are TRBV12-5 and TRBJ1-1; D possibly corresponds to TRBD1 (5 bases). V gave up 7 bases and J gave up 7 bases, with 10 bases separating them. Germline V lookup: CDR1 LGHNT, CDR2 FRNRAP. The CDR3 runs 11 residues. The CDR3 is CASAWGDEAFF. The CDR3 DNA is TGTGCTAGTGCCTGGGGGGATGAAGCTTTCTTT.

J is TRBJ1-4 and V is TRBV2, with D perhaps matching TRBD1 (5 bases). CDR3 length equals 14 residues. Trimming cost V 7 bases and J 4 bases, with 13 bases left between them. Germline CDR1 SNHLY, CDR2 FYNNEI. The CDR3 region is CASTPRGVNEKLFF. CDR3 DNA: TGTGCCAGCACCCCGAGGGGCGTTAATGAAAAACTGTTTTTT.

The CDR3 DNA is TGTGCCAGCAGTCAGGATCTCGGGGGCTACACCTTC. Its translation is CASSQDLGGYTF. The rearrangement joins TRBV6-5 to TRBJ1-2; D is unclear. Trimming pared 5 bases from V and 8 bases from J, leaving 12 bases between. Per the germline V gene, CDR1 is MNHEY and CDR2 is SVGAGI. CDR3 length equals 12 residues.

The rearrangement links TRBV29-1 to TRBJ1-1; unclear D gene. CDR1 is SQVTM, CDR2 ANQGSEA, per germline. With 6 bases removed from V and 12 bases from J, the gap between germline ends came to 17 bases. The length of the CDR3 is 11 residues. CDR3 DNA: TGCAGCGTCAGATCTGATATGGGCTCTTTCTTT. It specifies CSVRSDMGSFF.

V is TRBV29-1 and J is TRBJ2-7; 15 nucleotides align to TRBD2. CDR1 and CDR2 (germline): SQVTM, ANQGSEA. V dropped 3 bases and J dropped 3; count of bases not matched to a gene: 9. This CDR3 spans 17 amino acids. CDR3 in DNA: TGCAGCGTTGACGGACTAGCGGGAGGGCCTGGGAACTACGAGCAGTACTTC. It yields the protein CSVDGLAGGPGNYEQYF.

This clone has only one observation. J is TRBJ1-2 and V is TRBV19, with D maybe TRBD1 (6 bases). With 5 bases removed from V and 6 bases from J, the gap between germline ends came to 16 bases. Germline CDR1 and CDR2: LNHDA and SQIVND (reference sequence). The CDR3 has 14 residues. The CDR3 sequence is CASSPGQFSHGYTF. The CDR3, as DNA: TGTGCCAGTAGTCCCGGACAGTTTAGCCATGGCTACACCTTC. Using reference TRBV19 and TRBJ1-2 for the parts outside the CDR3, the full variable domain is DGGITQSPKYLFRKEGQNVTLSCEQNLNHDAMYWYRQDPGQGLRLIYYSQIVNDFQKGDIAEGYSVSREKKESFPLTVTSAQKNPTAFYLCASSPGQFSHGYTFGSGTRLTVV.

A single count supports this clone. The chain recombines TRBV19 with TRBJ1-1; 8 bases match TRBD1. CDR3 length equals 17 residues. The V gene's germline CDR1 is LNHDA and CDR2 SQIVND (reference sequence). V dropped 1 base and J dropped 0; count of bases not matched to a gene: 7. The CDR3 DNA reads TGTGCCAGTAGTATAGGGAGGACAGGGAGGTTGAACACTGAAGCTTTCTTT. It is translated as CASSIGRTGRLNTEAFF.